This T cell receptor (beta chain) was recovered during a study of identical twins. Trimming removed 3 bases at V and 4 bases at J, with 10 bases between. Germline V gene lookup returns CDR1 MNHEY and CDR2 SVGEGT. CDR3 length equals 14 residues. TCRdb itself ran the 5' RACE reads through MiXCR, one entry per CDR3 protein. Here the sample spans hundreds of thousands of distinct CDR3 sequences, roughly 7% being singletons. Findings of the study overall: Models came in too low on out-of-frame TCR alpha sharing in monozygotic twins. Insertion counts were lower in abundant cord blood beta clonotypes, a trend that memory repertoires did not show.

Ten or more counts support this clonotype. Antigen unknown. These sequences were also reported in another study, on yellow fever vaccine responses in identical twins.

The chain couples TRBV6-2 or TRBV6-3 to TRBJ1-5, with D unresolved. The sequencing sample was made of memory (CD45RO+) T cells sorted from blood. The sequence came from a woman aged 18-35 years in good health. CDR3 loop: CASSYGRKNQPQHF. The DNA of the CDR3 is TGTGCCAGCAGTTATGGTCGGAAGAATCAGCCCCAGCATTTT.